This record covers a single T cell receptor (beta chain). These data are taken from a study of cytomegalovirus exposure and HLA in healthy donors. PCR employed 60 Vbeta and 13 Jbeta primers. Some clones are missing from TCRdb's copy, which holds only in-frame ones; the method was immunoSEQ multiplex PCR. The table has 130,000 to 150,000 clones, 72% seen once. This clonotype was obtained from a man aged 40-50 years in good health and CMV-seronegative. The sample consisted of PBMCs.

CDR3 residues: CATSKNRGLYEQYF. CDR3 coding DNA: TGTGCCACCAGCAAAAACAGGGGGCTTTACGAGCAGTACTTC. This chain connects TRBV15 to TRBJ2-7; 9 nucleotides agree with TRBD1. This CDR3 region has 14 residues. V was clipped by 4 bases and J by 4 bases; unmatched bases: 5. Per the germline V gene, CDR1 is LNHNV and CDR2 is YYDKDF (reference sequence).